Listed below are T cell receptor beta chains from one sample, sequenced in a study of Tregs in tolerant kidney transplant recipients. Clones were sequenced by immunoSEQ multiplex PCR, and TCRdb holds only the in-frame ones, with some missing. The table lists about 110,000 clones, around 87% of them singletons. The sample in question was CD4+ T cells from blood, obtained before the transplant. The receptors here all came from a human donor who received a combined kidney and bone marrow transplant. CDR3s include the opening cysteine and the closing phenylalanine or tryptophan. Some rows have no size entry. The others give once, few or many, or a class for an expanded clone.

v_gene: TRBV14; j_gene: TRBJ2-2; abundance: once; CDR3aa: CASRRASGSTGELFF
v_gene: TRBV18; j_gene: TRBJ1-1; abundance: NA; CDR3aa: CASSSITGTGNVEAFF
v_gene: TRBV5-4; j_gene: TRBJ2-7; abundance: NA; CDR3aa: CASGSGNYEQYF
v_gene: TRBV7-8; j_gene: TRBJ2-2; abundance: NA; CDR3aa: CASRIRGEAGGPSGELFF
v_gene: TRBV11-2; j_gene: TRBJ2-3; abundance: once; CDR3aa: CASSGRGRLDTQYF
v_gene: TRBV11-2; j_gene: TRBJ2-1; abundance: NA; CDR3aa: CASSKLAGASYNEQFF
v_gene: TRBV20-1; j_gene: TRBJ1-1; abundance: NA; CDR3aa: CSGSENTEAFF
v_gene: TRBV6-1; j_gene: TRBJ1-3; abundance: NA; CDR3aa: CASSESGTGLAGNTIYF
v_gene: TRBV19; j_gene: TRBJ2-1; abundance: NA; CDR3aa: CASSIESGRANEQFF
v_gene: TRBV7-6; j_gene: TRBJ2-7; abundance: NA; CDR3aa: CASSLRPAADYEQYF
v_gene: TRBV6-5; j_gene: TRBJ1-2; abundance: NA; CDR3aa: CASSYTRTVAGYTF
v_gene: TRBV7-2; j_gene: TRBJ2-3; abundance: NA; CDR3aa: CASSLLLAGGTDTQYF
v_gene: TRBV27; j_gene: TRBJ2-5; abundance: few; CDR3aa: CASSTSGGVSAYF
v_gene: TRBV28; j_gene: TRBJ2-5; abundance: NA; CDR3aa: CASSFKRRETQYF
v_gene: TRBV9; j_gene: TRBJ2-7; abundance: NA; CDR3aa: CASSVDPAPDEQYF
v_gene: TRBV2; j_gene: TRBJ2-7; abundance: NA; CDR3aa: CASTTGANYEQYF
v_gene: TRBV6-1; j_gene: TRBJ1-4; abundance: NA; CDR3aa: CASWERGEKLFF
v_gene: TRBV28; j_gene: TRBJ1-2; abundance: NA; CDR3aa: CASSLRAGGMGYGYTF
v_gene: TRBV6-1; j_gene: TRBJ2-7; abundance: NA; CDR3aa: CASNWDRPYEQYF
v_gene: TRBV7-6; j_gene: TRBJ2-2; abundance: NA; CDR3aa: CASSLEGATDTGELFF
v_gene: TRBV6-5; j_gene: TRBJ1-5; abundance: once; CDR3aa: CASSHRVQPQHF
v_gene: TRBV11-2; j_gene: TRBJ1-5; abundance: NA; CDR3aa: CASSLAPSQTQLNQPQHF
v_gene: TRBV5-1; j_gene: TRBJ2-7; abundance: NA; CDR3aa: CASSWTGVSYEQYF
v_gene: TRBV29-1; j_gene: TRBJ2-2; abundance: NA; CDR3aa: CSVEATGTGELFF
v_gene: TRBV6-5; j_gene: TRBJ2-7; abundance: NA; CDR3aa: CASSDGTSNYEQYF
v_gene: TRBV6-5; j_gene: TRBJ2-1; abundance: NA; CDR3aa: CASSYDRGSSYNEQFF
v_gene: TRBV25-1; j_gene: TRBJ1-5; abundance: NA; CDR3aa: CASSEHRDAQPQHF
v_gene: TRBV13; j_gene: TRBJ2-3; abundance: NA; CDR3aa: CASSLSYEGWRRITDTQYF
v_gene: TRBV9; j_gene: TRBJ2-1; abundance: NA; CDR3aa: CASSISGSSYNEQFF
v_gene: TRBV7-2; j_gene: TRBJ2-2; abundance: NA; CDR3aa: CASSLVSANTGELFF
v_gene: TRBV7-8; j_gene: TRBJ1-2; abundance: NA; CDR3aa: CASSLRFNRAEGDYGYTF
v_gene: TRBV5-1; j_gene: TRBJ2-7; abundance: NA; CDR3aa: CASSLDSTSYEQYF
v_gene: TRBV19; j_gene: TRBJ2-7; abundance: NA; CDR3aa: CASSIGGLRDEQYF
v_gene: TRBV5-4; j_gene: TRBJ1-5; abundance: NA; CDR3aa: CASSPGQGEQPQHF
v_gene: TRBV10-3; j_gene: TRBJ2-5; abundance: NA; CDR3aa: CAISESQAPLETQYF
v_gene: TRBV19; j_gene: TRBJ2-3; abundance: NA; CDR3aa: CASRRQGADTQYF
v_gene: TRBV2; j_gene: TRBJ1-1; abundance: NA; CDR3aa: CASSQGGRREAFF
v_gene: TRBV6-5; j_gene: TRBJ1-1; abundance: NA; CDR3aa: CASSGQLNTEAFF
v_gene: TRBV9; j_gene: TRBJ2-3; abundance: once; CDR3aa: CASSVAGVLGTDTQYF
v_gene: TRBV7-8; j_gene: TRBJ2-1; abundance: NA; CDR3aa: CASSPPKSSYNEQFF
v_gene: TRBV7-2; j_gene: TRBJ2-5; abundance: NA; CDR3aa: CASSPPGQAAQYF
v_gene: TRBV28; j_gene: TRBJ1-5; abundance: NA; CDR3aa: CASNPGHLGKQPQHF
v_gene: TRBV7-6; j_gene: TRBJ1-2; abundance: NA; CDR3aa: CASSFQVPNGYTF
v_gene: TRBV7-8; j_gene: TRBJ1-1; abundance: NA; CDR3aa: CASSLSEGWNTEAFF
v_gene: TRBV2; j_gene: TRBJ2-6; abundance: NA; CDR3aa: CASRTGAGANVLTF
v_gene: TRBV7-2; j_gene: TRBJ2-7; abundance: once; CDR3aa: CASSPSPGDSYEQYF
v_gene: TRBV19; j_gene: TRBJ1-4; abundance: once; CDR3aa: CASRTQGGYEKLFF
v_gene: TRBV6-5; j_gene: TRBJ1-2; abundance: NA; CDR3aa: CASSYQSSYGYTF
v_gene: TRBV7-2; j_gene: TRBJ2-7; abundance: NA; CDR3aa: CASSPGQSSYEQYF
v_gene: TRBV10-1; j_gene: TRBJ1-1; abundance: NA; CDR3aa: CASSEGGGGTTEAFF
v_gene: TRBV18; j_gene: TRBJ1-4; abundance: NA; CDR3aa: CASSRDRDEKLFF
v_gene: TRBV19; j_gene: TRBJ1-6; abundance: NA; CDR3aa: CASRLAMLSYNSPLHF
v_gene: TRBV5-4; j_gene: TRBJ1-2; abundance: NA; CDR3aa: CASSLKRGLLVYGYTF
v_gene: TRBV6-5; j_gene: TRBJ2-2; abundance: NA; CDR3aa: CASSWLAGSTGELFF
v_gene: TRBV18; j_gene: TRBJ2-3; abundance: NA; CDR3aa: CASSPGSTDTQYF
v_gene: TRBV6-5; j_gene: TRBJ2-1; abundance: NA; CDR3aa: CASSYGGLADYNEQFF